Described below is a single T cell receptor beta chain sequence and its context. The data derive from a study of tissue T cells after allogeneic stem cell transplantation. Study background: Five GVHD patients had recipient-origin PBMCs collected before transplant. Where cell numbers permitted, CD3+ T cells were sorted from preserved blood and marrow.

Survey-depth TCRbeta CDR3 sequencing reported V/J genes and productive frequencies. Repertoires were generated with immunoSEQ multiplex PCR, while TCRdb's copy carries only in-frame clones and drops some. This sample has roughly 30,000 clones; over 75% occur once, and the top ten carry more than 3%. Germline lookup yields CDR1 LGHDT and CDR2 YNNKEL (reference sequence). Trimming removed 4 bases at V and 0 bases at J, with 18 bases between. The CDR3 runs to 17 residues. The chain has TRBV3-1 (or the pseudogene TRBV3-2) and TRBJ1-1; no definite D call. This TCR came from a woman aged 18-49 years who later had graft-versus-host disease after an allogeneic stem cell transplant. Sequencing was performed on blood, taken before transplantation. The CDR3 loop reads CASSRFRVNLLNTEAFF. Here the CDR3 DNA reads TGTGCCAGCAGCCGCTTCCGAGTTAATCTTTTGAACACTGAAGCTTTCTTT.